This TCR beta chain was identified during a study of cytomegalovirus exposure and HLA in healthy donors. The wider study: An analysis done earlier identified 100 million to 140 million unique TCR beta sequences from roughly 190 million T cells.

Points on this clone: Its cognate antigen is unknown.

Amplification used 60 Vbeta primers and 13 Jbeta primers. In the original workflow: Per a later analysis, the number of unique TCR beta chains was around 80 million, of which 9 million to 12 million were shared. Repertoires were generated with immunoSEQ multiplex PCR, while TCRdb's copy carries only in-frame clones and drops some. The DNA was the basis for D and trimming; V, J and clone size are from that table. Its listing shows about 52,000 clones. The V end lost 7 bases, the J end lost 0 bases, and 13 bases lay between the germline ends. The germline CDR1 and CDR2 sequences are MRHNA and SNTAGT. The CDR3 consists of 15 residues. Points from the study as a whole: Later analysis demonstrated an association between a missense DCLRE1C variant and TCR beta V- and J-gene trimming. TRBV6-2, TRBV6-3 and other indistinguishable V segments were excluded.

Sample: PBMCs. The TCR comes from a woman aged 60-75 years in good health and CMV-seropositive. This chain joins TRBV6-4 and TRBJ1-3; D gene ambiguous. The DNA for the CDR3 is TGTGCCAGCAAAGCCGACAAAGACTCTGGAAACACCATATATTTT. It encodes CASKADKDSGNTIYF.